This T cell receptor (beta chain) was profiled in a study of shared clonotypes between healthy human individuals. Study details: With ages of 18 to 49, the donors were two women and three men. Study conclusions and caveats: Naive CD4 clonotypes were shared across several donors at about 5%. The authors sampled blood alone, and tissue repertoires likely differ.

In the original processing: Filtering differed since immunoSEQ provided only junctions, with no quality scores. TCRdb's table, derived via immunoSEQ multiplex PCR, lists solely in-frame clones and lacks some. For V, J and clone size, that table is used; D and trimming come from the DNA. Among millions of clones listed, more than 85% were seen once. As defined, naive CD8 cells were CD45RO-negative and positively selected for CCR7, with terminally differentiated effector memory CD45RA+ cells excluded. CDR1 and CDR2 (germline): SEHNR, FQNEAQ (reference sequence). The CDR3 consists of 17 residues. Unmatched junction bases numbered 14, after V lost 5 bases and J lost 7 bases. As to this clone: Its antigen is undetermined.

This TCR was sampled from a man aged 18 to 30 in good health. Some clones in this sample may be carry-over from other donors' samples. The specimen was naive CD8+ T cells from PBMCs. The chain joins TRBV7-9 to TRBJ2-3; 11 nucleotides match TRBD2. The CDR3 loop reads CASSPPPPSGRWNTQYF. CDR3 in DNA: TGTGCCAGCAGCCCCCCTCCCCCTAGCGGGAGGTGGAATACGCAGTATTTT.